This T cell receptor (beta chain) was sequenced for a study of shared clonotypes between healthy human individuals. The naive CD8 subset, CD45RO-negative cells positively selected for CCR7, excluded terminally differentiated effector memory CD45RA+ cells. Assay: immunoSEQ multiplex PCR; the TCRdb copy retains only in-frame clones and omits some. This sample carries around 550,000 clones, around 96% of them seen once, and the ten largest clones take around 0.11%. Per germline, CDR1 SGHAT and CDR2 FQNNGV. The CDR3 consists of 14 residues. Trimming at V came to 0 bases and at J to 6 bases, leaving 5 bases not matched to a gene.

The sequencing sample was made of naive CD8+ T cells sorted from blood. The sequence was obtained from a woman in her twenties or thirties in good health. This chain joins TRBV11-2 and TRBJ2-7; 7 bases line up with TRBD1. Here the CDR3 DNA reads TGTGCCAGCAGCTTAGATAACCCAGGGGGCGAGCAGTACTTC. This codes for CASSLDNPGGEQYF.